This T cell receptor beta chain stems from a study of T cell responses to AZD1222 COVID-19 vaccine. Study-level results: Seropositive AZD1222 recipients at baseline numbered only five or six.

The V end was cut by 0 bases, the J end by 1 base, with 14 bases between. This CDR3 has 17 residues. CDR1 SNHLY and CDR2 FYNNEI come from the germline V gene. Some clones are missing from TCRdb's copy, which holds only in-frame ones; the method was immunoSEQ multiplex PCR. This table has nearly 90,000 clones, around 90% appearing once. As concerns this clone: Its antigen is not identified.

The sequencing here drew on peripheral blood, taken on day 0 of AZD1222 vaccination. This rearrangement joins TRBV2 to TRBJ2-3; D unclear. This clonotype was obtained from an adult in good health. CDR3 sequence: CASSEAVQSVGTDTQYF. CDR3 bases: TGTGCCAGCAGTGAAGCGGTTCAGTCCGTCGGCACAGATACGCAGTATTTT.